These 27 T cell receptor beta chains were sequenced from one sample in a study of OX40 agonist ivuxolimab in advanced cancers. Sequenced by immunoSEQ multiplex PCR; TCRdb stores in-frame clones only, minus some. Of fewer than 50,000 clones in the sample, over 75% were seen once. Material: CD4+ or CD8+ T cells sorted from blood, obtained in a trial of the OX40 agonist ivuxolimab. The receptors here all came from an adult with an advanced solid tumor such as melanoma, head and neck, liver or kidney cancer.

The gene calls are TRBV2 and TRBJ2-7; 7 positions agree with TRBD1. In germline, CDR1 is SNHLY, CDR2 FYNNEI. The length of the CDR3 is 13 residues. The V gene end was trimmed by 6 bases and the J gene end by 3 bases; junction bases not matched to a gene: 5. The DNA of the CDR3 is TGTGCCAGCAGGAAGGGACAGCTCTACGAGCAGTACGTC. It yields the protein CASRKGQLYEQYV.

The chain employs TRBV11-2 and TRBJ2-1; TRBD2 agrees at 7 bases. V was pared by 8 bases and J by 5 bases, with 9 bases of the junction left unmatched. The germline gives CDR1 SGHAT, CDR2 FQNNGV. This CDR3 spans 14 amino acids. The DNA of the CDR3 is TGTGCCAGCGGGGGGGAAAATGCACACAATGAGCAGTTCTTC. Translated: CASGGENAHNEQFF.

V and J are TRBV27 and TRBJ1-2; 7 nucleotides align to TRBD1. Germline CDR1 reads MNHEY; CDR2 reads SMNVEV (reference sequence). After removal of 10 bases from V and 3 bases from J, the junction contained 11 bases not matched to a gene. CDR3 length equals 14 residues. The CDR3 coding sequence is TGTGCCATCCTAATTCTCGACAGGGACTATGGCTACACCTTC. It specifies CAILILDRDYGYTF.

V gene TRBV5-4 combines with J gene TRBJ1-6; D unresolved. V was pared by 4 bases and J by 10 bases, with 9 bases between. Looked up from germline, CDR1 is SGHNT and CDR2 is YYREEE (reference sequence). The CDR3 spans 12 residues. CDR3 bases: TGTGCCAGCAGCCAAGACTCCTCACCCCTCCACTTT. Amino acid sequence: CASSQDSSPLHF.

The rearrangement joins TRBV9 to TRBJ2-5; TRBD2 matches 9 bases. The V and J ends lost 4 bases and 4 bases, in that order; junction bases with no gene match: 11. This CDR3 has 16 amino acids. Germline V gene data show CDR1 as SGDLS and CDR2 as YYNGEE. In DNA, the CDR3 is TGTGCCAGCAGCTCAAATAGCGGGGGCAGCGGAGAGACCCAGTACTTC. Translating gives CASSSNSGGSGETQYF.

The chain employs TRBV7-9 and TRBJ2-3; D unresolved. Germline values: CDR1 SEHNR, CDR2 FQNEAQ (reference sequence). There are 14 residues in the CDR3. V lost 2 bases to trimming and J lost 0 bases, with 6 bases between them. The CDR3 spells CASSLLWSTDTQYF. CDR3 nucleotide sequence: TGTGCCAGCAGCTTACTCTGGAGCACAGATACGCAGTATTTT.

The rearrangement uses TRBV27 and TRBJ1-1; the D is unclear. V was shortened by 3 bases and J by 7 bases, with 9 bases between the two germline ends. The CDR3 is 12 residues long. Germline CDR1 MNHEY, CDR2 SMNVEV (reference sequence). CDR3 loop: CASSFPTGEAFF. In nucleotides, the CDR3 is TGTGCCAGCAGTTTCCCCACTGGTGAAGCTTTCTTT.

The chain uses TRBV5-6 and TRBJ2-7, with 7 bases that match TRBD1. V was pared by 2 bases and J by 5 bases, with 10 bases of the junction left unmatched. Germline CDR1 reads SGHDT; CDR2 reads YYEEEE. The CDR3 spans 15 residues. The CDR3 DNA is TGTGCCAGCAGCTTTTCACAGGGGCCCTTCCACGAGCAGTACTTC. Translated, it gives CASSFSQGPFHEQYF.

This clone was seen only once. This chain joins TRBV27 and TRBJ1-1; weak D call: TRBD1 (5 bases). Germline CDR1 and CDR2: MNHEY and SMNVEV (reference sequence). V was pared by 9 bases and J by 3 bases, with 14 bases between. The CDR3 consists of 13 residues. Here the CDR3 reads CASSKLGDTEAFF. The CDR3 coding sequence is TGTGCCAGTTCTAAACTGGGGGACACTGAAGCTTTCTTT.

The V gene is TRBV27, the J gene TRBJ2-5; the D is unclear. Germline CDR1 MNHEY, CDR2 SMNVEV (reference sequence). The V end lost 1 base, the J end lost 2 bases, and 11 bases lay between the germline ends. This CDR3 spans 15 amino acids. CDR3 loop: CASSLFFQKQETQYF. CDR3 bases: TGTGCCAGCAGTTTATTCTTCCAGAAACAAGAGACCCAGTACTTC.

J is TRBJ2-5 and V is TRBV28; possible D gene TRBD2, 6 bases. The V end was cut by 3 bases, the J end by 1 base, with 12 bases between. The germline CDR1 and CDR2 sequences are MDHEN and SYDVKM. The CDR3 loop spans 15 amino acids. The CDR3 nucleotides are TGTGCCAGCAGTTTCGGGGGTCCCTCCCAAGAGACCCAGTACTTC. Its protein is CASSFGGPSQETQYF.

The rearrangement links TRBV7-8 to TRBJ2-7, with D perhaps TRBD1 or TRBD2 (5 bases each). The CDR3 is 14 residues long. Germline V gene lookup returns CDR1 SGHVS and CDR2 FQNEAQ. V was trimmed by 5 bases and J by 7 bases, leaving 18 bases between them. CDR3 coding DNA: TGTGCCAGCAGCCCCGAGGGACCACCCGGGGAGCAGTACGTC. Its protein is CASSPEGPPGEQYV.

V is TRBV6-5 and J is TRBJ2-7; 7 bases are shared with TRBD1. The CDR3 has 13 amino acids. Trimming cost V 5 bases and J 1 base; bases outside gene matches: 2. Germline assignment: CDR1 MNHEY and CDR2 SVGAGI. For the CDR3, the DNA is TGTGCCAGCAGTCCGGGACAGTCCTACGAGCAGTACTTC. It codes for CASSPGQSYEQYF.

The genes are TRBV7-8 and TRBJ2-5; the D gene could be TRBD1 or TRBD2 (5 bases each). CDR3 size: 16 residues. Germline values: CDR1 SGHVS, CDR2 FQNEAQ. V lost 3 bases and J 0 bases, leaving 14 bases between the germline ends. The CDR3 protein is CASSLPTLGDQETQYF. The CDR3 DNA is TGTGCCAGCAGCTTGCCTACACTGGGGGACCAAGAGACCCAGTACTTC.

This clone has only one observation. The chain employs TRBV27 and TRBJ2-2; D gene unclear. V gave up 2 bases and J gave up 4 bases, with 5 bases separating them. Germline V gives CDR1 MNHEY, CDR2 SMNVEV (reference sequence). The CDR3 totals 13 residues. Written as DNA, the CDR3 is TGTGCCAGCAGTTTAGGCCGCACCGGGGAGCTGTTTTTT. This encodes CASSLGRTGELFF.

The rearrangement joins TRBV6-1 to TRBJ2-7; D possibly corresponds to TRBD2 (6 bases). Germline lookup yields CDR1 MNHNS and CDR2 SASEGT. Trimming left V 2 bases short and J 2 bases short, with 7 bases between. The CDR3 runs to 13 residues. The CDR3, as DNA: TGTGCCAGCAGTGAAAGACTAGCCTACGAGCAGTACGTC. Translation gives CASSERLAYEQYV.

The genes are TRBV6-6 and TRBJ1-2; perhaps TRBD1 as D (6 bases). The CDR3 has 15 residues. Per the germline V gene, CDR1 is MNHNY and CDR2 is SVGAGI (reference sequence). Trimming cost V 6 bases and J 3 bases, with 17 bases left between them. The DNA for the CDR3 is TGTGCCAGCAGCCCCAGGGGAGGGAAGGACTATGGCTACACCTTC. Its protein is CASSPRGGKDYGYTF.

The V call is TRBV4-2, the J call TRBJ1-5; D unclear. This CDR3 spans 19 amino acids. V was cut by 0 bases and J by 6 bases, with 24 bases left in between. Germline assignment: CDR1 LGHNA and CDR2 YNFKEQ. Written as DNA, the CDR3 is TGTGCCAGCAGCCAAGATGCACAGACCGCTGGCAATGCAGGTCAGCCCCAGCATTTT. The encoded protein is CASSQDAQTAGNAGQPQHF.

The V gene is TRBV4-1, the J gene TRBJ2-5, with 12 bases matching TRBD2. This CDR3 region has 17 residues. V gave up 1 base and J gave up 2 bases; unmatched junction bases: 5. CDR1 MGHRA and CDR2 YSYEKL come from the germline V gene. Here the CDR3 DNA reads TGCGCCAGCAGCCAAGTCGTCCTAGCGGGGGGGCAAGAGACCCAGTACTTC. Its protein product is CASSQVVLAGGQETQYF.

This chain connects TRBV5-8 to TRBJ2-2; D is possibly TRBD1 or TRBD2 (6 bases each). The length of the CDR3 is 16 residues. Germline CDR1 SGHTS, CDR2 YDEGEE. Between the trimmed V and J ends, which lost 0 bases and 6 bases, there was a span of 15 bases. This CDR3 reads CASSLEGGSSSGELFF. CDR3 coding DNA: TGTGCCAGCAGCTTGGAGGGGGGAAGTTCGTCCGGGGAGCTGTTTTTT.

This clone was seen only once. The chain carries TRBV19 and TRBJ1-1; TRBD1 might be the D (5 bases). This CDR3 spans 13 amino acids. V lost 5 bases and J 5 bases, leaving 12 bases between the germline ends. CDR1 LNHDA and CDR2 SQIVND come from the germline V gene (reference sequence). For the CDR3, the DNA is TGTGCCAGTAGTCTCTGGGGGGGGACTGAAGCTTTCTTT. It specifies CASSLWGGTEAFF.

The chain has TRBV7-8 and TRBJ2-1; D perhaps matches TRBD1 (6 bases). The germline V gene has CDR1 SGHVS and CDR2 FQNEAQ. The CDR3 consists of 15 residues. Trimming stripped 2 bases from V and 9 bases from J, with 17 bases between. In DNA form, the CDR3 reads TGTGCCAGCAGCTTACAGGGGCCCGACCCCCTTGAGCAGTTCTTC. This gives the protein CASSLQGPDPLEQFF.

CDR3 bases: TGCAGCGTTGATAGCGGGTCTGGCTACACCTTC. Its translation is CSVDSGSGYTF. V is TRBV29-1 and J is TRBJ1-2, with D uncertain. The CDR3 consists of 11 residues. Germline CDR1 is SQVTM and CDR2 is ANQGSEA. V was shortened by 3 bases and J by 7 bases, with 9 bases between the two germline ends.

This clone was found a few times. J is TRBJ2-1 and V is TRBV6-6; unclear D gene. Germline CDR1 is MNHNY and CDR2 is SVGAGI (reference sequence). This CDR3 has 13 amino acids. Deletions cut 7 bases from V and 7 bases from J, with 14 bases between. The CDR3 coding sequence is TGTGCCAGCACCCCGTCCCGGCTTAATGAGCAGTTCTTC. Its protein is CASTPSRLNEQFF.

V usage is TRBV4-3 and J usage is TRBJ1-3, with unresolved D. The CDR3 totals 16 residues. V lost 0 bases, J lost 0 bases, and 9 bases lay in between. Germline assignment: CDR1 LGHNA and CDR2 YSLEER. The chain's CDR3 is CASSQDEGISGNTIYF. The CDR3 nucleotides read TGCGCCAGCAGCCAAGATGAAGGAATCTCTGGAAACACCATATATTTT.

The chain combines TRBV28 with TRBJ2-7; D is perhaps TRBD1 (6 bases). Trimming took off 5 bases at V and 0 bases at J, with 17 bases between the two ends. This CDR3 region has 16 residues. Germline-derived CDR1 and CDR2 are MDHEN and SYDVKM. CDR3: CASSTRQARVSYEQYF. The CDR3 DNA follows: TGTGCCAGCAGTACAAGACAGGCACGAGTCTCCTACGAGCAGTACTTC.

The chain couples TRBV7-8 to TRBJ1-6; D not certain. Deletions cut 1 base from V and 0 bases from J, with 13 bases between. Germline assignment: CDR1 SGHVS and CDR2 FQNEAQ. The CDR3 has 18 amino acids. As DNA, the CDR3 is TGTGCCAGCAGCTTAGTTTCGCGACTTAGCTCCTATAATTCACCCCTCCACTTT. The encoded protein is CASSLVSRLSSYNSPLHF.